The TCR beta chain under discussion was sequenced for a study of CD8+CD57+ T cells in acquired aplastic anemia. Flow cytometry had shown expanded CD8+CD57+ cells in the patients chosen for sequencing. The template for TCR beta VDJ and CDR3 sequence profiling was genomic DNA. TCRdb fed the reads into MiXCR, producing one record per CDR3 protein. Here the sample spans hundreds of thousands of distinct CDR3 sequences, about a third being singletons. This clonotype was detected many times. With 11 bases removed from V and 2 bases from J, the gap between germline ends came to 10 bases. This CDR3 has 12 residues. Germline CDR1 and CDR2: ENHRY and SYGVKD.

The sample consisted of sorted CD4+, CD8+, or CD8+CD57+ T cells (not recorded which) from PBMCs. The chain couples TRBV10-3 to TRBJ1-3; D not certain. The clonotype comes from a human donor with aplastic anemia. The CDR3 region is CAAGGAGNTIYF. The CDR3 bases are TGTGCCGCCGGCGGCGCTGGAAACACCATATATTTT.